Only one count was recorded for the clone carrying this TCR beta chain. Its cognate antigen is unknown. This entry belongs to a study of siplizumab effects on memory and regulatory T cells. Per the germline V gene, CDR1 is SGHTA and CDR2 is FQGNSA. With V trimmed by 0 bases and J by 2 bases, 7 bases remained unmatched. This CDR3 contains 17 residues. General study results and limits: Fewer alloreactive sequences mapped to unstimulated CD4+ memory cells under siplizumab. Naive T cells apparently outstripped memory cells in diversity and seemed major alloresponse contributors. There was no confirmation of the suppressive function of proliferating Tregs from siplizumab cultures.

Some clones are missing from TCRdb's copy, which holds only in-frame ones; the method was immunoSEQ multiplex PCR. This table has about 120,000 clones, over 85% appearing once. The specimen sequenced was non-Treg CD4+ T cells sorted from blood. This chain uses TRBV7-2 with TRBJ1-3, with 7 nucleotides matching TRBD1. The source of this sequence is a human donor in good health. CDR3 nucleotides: TGTGCCAGCAGCTTAGCGGAAACAGGGGTCGCTGGAAACACCATATATTTT. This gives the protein CASSLAETGVAGNTIYF.